The TCR beta chain under discussion was sequenced for a study of cytomegalovirus exposure and HLA in healthy donors. A word on this clone: No antigen is known for it.

It was with 60 Vbeta and 13 Jbeta primers that the PCR ran. Original processing methods: Later reanalysis found roughly 80 million unique TCR beta chains, some 10 million of them shared. Sequenced by immunoSEQ multiplex PCR; TCRdb stores in-frame clones only, minus some. V, J and clone size reflect that table, while D and trimming were determined from the DNA. This specimen shows some 72,000 clones; the ten leading clones hold about 4.9%. The germline V and J ends were trimmed by 7 bases and 0 bases, with 16 bases remaining between them. The CDR3 consists of 15 residues. In germline, CDR1 is SGHTA, CDR2 FQGNSA. Study outcomes and limitations: A highly shared variant cluster was judged a likely technical artifact. TCR beta V- and J-gene trimming was later associated with a missense DCLRE1C variant. Common viral pathogens seemed, in a later analysis, to connect with several of the most significant clusters.

The sequenced sample consisted of PBMCs. This receptor was identified in a man aged 35-49 years in good health and CMV-seronegative. The J gene is TRBJ2-7, the V gene TRBV7-2; D remains unclear. CDR3 bases: TGTGCCAGCACCCCCAGTCCCCGATCCTCCTACGAGCAGTACTTC. This codes for CASTPSPRSSYEQYF.